The 4 T cell receptor beta chains below come from one sample, sequenced in a study of blood T cell repertoires in COVID-19. Profiling relied on immunoSEQ multiplex PCR, and the TCRdb table lists in-frame clones only, not all of them. The data show 200,000 to 250,000 clones, roughly 80% seen once. What was sequenced was peripheral blood. The receptor source for this set is a man older than 75 with acute or convalescent COVID-19.

V is TRBV7-3 and J is TRBJ2-2; D is possibly TRBD2 (5 bases). Germline-derived CDR1 and CDR2 are SGHTA and FQGTGA. V lost 5 bases to trimming and J lost 0 bases, with 10 bases between them. The CDR3 length is 15 residues. The CDR3 DNA reads as TGTGCCAGCAGCCTCGAGGGTCCGAACACCGGGGAGCTGTTTTTT. Encoded protein: CASSLEGPNTGELFF. The full variable domain, with the rest looked up from reference TRBV7-3 and TRBJ2-2, is GAGVSQTPSNKVTEKGKYVELRCDPISGHTALYWYRQSLGQGPEFLIYFQGTGAADDSGLPNDRFFAVRPEGSVSTLKIQRTERGDSAVYLCASSLEGPNTGELFFGEGSRLTVL.

The chain recombines TRBV19 with TRBJ2-6; D unclear. This CDR3 comprises 16 residues. Trimming stripped 10 bases from V and 0 bases from J, with 16 bases between. Germline V gene sequence: CDR1 LNHDA, CDR2 SQIVND (reference sequence). CDR3 sequence: CAIRLIQDSGANVLTF. The CDR3 DNA follows: TGTGCCATAAGATTGATTCAGGACTCTGGGGCCAACGTCCTGACTTTC.

The J gene is TRBJ2-1, the V gene TRBV2; 9 positions agree with TRBD2. The CDR3 has 17 amino acids. With V trimmed by 2 bases and J by 4 bases, 9 bases remained unmatched. The germline V gene encodes CDR1 SNHLY and CDR2 FYNNEI. DNA of the CDR3: TGTGCCAGCAGTGAAAAGTCTAGCGGGACCAGGTACAATGAGCAGTTCTTC. It yields the protein CASSEKSSGTRYNEQFF.

The V and J genes are TRBV18 and TRBJ2-7; a possible D gene is TRBD2 (6 bases). Per the germline V gene, CDR1 is KGHSH and CDR2 is LQKENI. V dropped 3 bases and J dropped 2 bases, with 20 bases sitting between them. The CDR3 extends over 17 amino acids. The CDR3 DNA sequence: TGTGCCAGCTCACCTCGAAAGGCGGGGCAGACCCCCTACGAGCAGTACTTC. Translated: CASSPRKAGQTPYEQYF.